This T cell receptor beta chain was profiled in a study of cytomegalovirus exposure and HLA in healthy donors. Study-level points and caveats: The study recorded 160 or so TCR beta chains that were cytomegalovirus-associated. Later, TCR association rates were found to vary by HLA locus, highest for DRB1 and lowest for HLA-C. TCR beta sequences reportedly predicted the HLA-A and HLA-B alleles of most subjects accurately.

This CDR3 region has 15 residues. Germline CDR1 SNHLY, CDR2 FYNNEI. The germline V and J ends were trimmed by 2 bases and 0 bases, with 8 bases remaining between them. With regard to this clone: Its antigen is unknown.

13 Jbeta primers and 60 Vbeta primers were used for the PCR. Clones were read by immunoSEQ multiplex PCR, and TCRdb kept only the in-frame ones, dropping some. Among about 180,000 clones listed, roughly 87% were seen once. This rearrangement joins TRBV2 to TRBJ1-5; maybe TRBD1 (6 bases). The receptor's source is a man aged 40-55 years in good health and CMV-seronegative. Material: PBMCs. In nucleotides, the CDR3 is TGTGCCAGCAGTGAAACAGGGAATAGCAATCAGCCCCAGCATTTT. Its translation is CASSETGNSNQPQHF. The variable domain in full, completed from reference TRBV2 and TRBJ1-5, reads EPEVTQTPSHQVTQMGQEVILRCVPISNHLYFYWYRQILGQKVEFLVSFYNNEISEKSEIFDDQFSVERPDGSNFTLKIRSTKLEDSAMYFCASSETGNSNQPQHFGDGTRLSIL.